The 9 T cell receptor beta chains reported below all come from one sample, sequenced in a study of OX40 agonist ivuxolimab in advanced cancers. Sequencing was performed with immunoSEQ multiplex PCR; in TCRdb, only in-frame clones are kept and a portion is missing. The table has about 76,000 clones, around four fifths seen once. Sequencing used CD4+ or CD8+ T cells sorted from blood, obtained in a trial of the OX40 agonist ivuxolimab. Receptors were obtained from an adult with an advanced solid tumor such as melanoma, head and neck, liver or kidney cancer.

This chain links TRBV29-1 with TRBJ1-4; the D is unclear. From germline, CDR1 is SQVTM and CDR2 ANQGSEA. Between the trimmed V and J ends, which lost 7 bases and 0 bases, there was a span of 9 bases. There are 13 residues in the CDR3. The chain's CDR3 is CSGRAATNEKLFF. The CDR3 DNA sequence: TGCAGCGGAAGGGCAGCAACTAATGAAAAACTGTTTTTT.

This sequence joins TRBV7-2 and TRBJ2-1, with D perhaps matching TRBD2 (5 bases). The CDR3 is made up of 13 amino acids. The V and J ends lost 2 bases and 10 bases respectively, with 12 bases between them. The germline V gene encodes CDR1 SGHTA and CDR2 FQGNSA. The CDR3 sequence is CASSLRLGGEQFF. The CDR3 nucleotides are TGTGCCAGCAGCTTACGACTCGGAGGAGAGCAGTTCTTC.

CDR3 coding DNA: TGTGCCAGCAGTTGGACTCAGGGCTATGGCTACACCTTC. This codes for CASSWTQGYGYTF. J is TRBJ1-2 and V is TRBV2, with a possible D match to TRBD1 (5 bases). Germline V lookup: CDR1 SNHLY, CDR2 FYNNEI. CDR3 length equals 13 residues. The V and J ends lost 5 bases and 4 bases respectively, with 11 bases between them.

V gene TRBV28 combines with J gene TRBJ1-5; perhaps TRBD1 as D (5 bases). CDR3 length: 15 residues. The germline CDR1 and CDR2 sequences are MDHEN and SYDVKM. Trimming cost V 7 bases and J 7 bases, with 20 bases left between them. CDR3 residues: CASTPRDWGIQPQHF. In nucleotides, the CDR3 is TGTGCCAGCACACCAAGAGATTGGGGGATCCAGCCCCAGCATTTT.

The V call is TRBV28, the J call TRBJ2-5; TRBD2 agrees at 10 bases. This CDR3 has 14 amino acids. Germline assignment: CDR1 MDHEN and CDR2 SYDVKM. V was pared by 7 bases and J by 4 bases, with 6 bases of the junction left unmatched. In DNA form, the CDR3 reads TGTGCCAGCATGAGCGGGAGGGGCCCAGAGACCCAGTACTTC. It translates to CASMSGRGPETQYF. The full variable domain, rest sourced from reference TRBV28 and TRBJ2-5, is DVKVTQSSRYLVKRTGEKVFLECVQDMDHENMFWYRQDPGLGLRLIYFSYDVKMKEKGDIPEGYSVSREKKERFSLILESASTNQTSMYLCASMSGRGPETQYFGPGTRLLVL.

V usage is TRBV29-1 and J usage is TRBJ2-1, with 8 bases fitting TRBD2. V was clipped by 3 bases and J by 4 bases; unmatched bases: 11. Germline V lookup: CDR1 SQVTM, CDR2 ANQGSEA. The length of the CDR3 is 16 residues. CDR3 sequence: CSVDRGGSGGYNEQFF. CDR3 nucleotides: TGCAGCGTTGACCGGGGGGGATCGGGAGGGTACAATGAGCAGTTCTTC.

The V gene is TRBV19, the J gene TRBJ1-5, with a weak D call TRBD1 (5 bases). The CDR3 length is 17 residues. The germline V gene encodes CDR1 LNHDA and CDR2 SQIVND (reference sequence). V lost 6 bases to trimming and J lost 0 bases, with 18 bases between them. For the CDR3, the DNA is TGTGCCAGTAGGGCCCCGCAGGGCGGATATAGCAATCAGCCCCAGCATTTT. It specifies CASRAPQGGYSNQPQHF.

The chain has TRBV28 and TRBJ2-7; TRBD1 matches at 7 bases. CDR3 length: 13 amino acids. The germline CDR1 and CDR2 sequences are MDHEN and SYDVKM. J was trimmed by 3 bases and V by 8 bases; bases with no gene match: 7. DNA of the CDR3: TGTGCCAGCTATGACAGGGCGAACTACGAGCAGTACTTC. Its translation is CASYDRANYEQYF.

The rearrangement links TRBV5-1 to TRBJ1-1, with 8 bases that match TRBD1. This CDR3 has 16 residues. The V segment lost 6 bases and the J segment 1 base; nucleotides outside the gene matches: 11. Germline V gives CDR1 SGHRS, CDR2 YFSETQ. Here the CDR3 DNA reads TGCGCCAGCAACCGGATAGGACAGGGAACGAACACTGAAGCTTTCTTT. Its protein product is CASNRIGQGTNTEAFF.